This T cell receptor beta chain originates from a study of T-cell reconstitution after alpha-beta-depleted transplantation in children. Study-level results: In patients about two months after transplant, alpha-beta T cells reportedly arose from several hundred expanded graft clones.

It was with unique molecular identifiers that the TCRbeta library was prepared. A single record per CDR3 protein comes from TCRdb applying MiXCR to the PCR reads. The sample has about 300,000 distinct CDR3 sequences, roughly 9.1% seen once. This clonotype appeared many times. Its target is not known. Germline V lookup: CDR1 MNHEY, CDR2 SVGEGT. V was pared by 7 bases and J by 4 bases, with 17 bases between. The CDR3 spans 15 residues. This clonotype originated in a boy under two years old with acute myeloid leukemia, due to receive a stem cell transplant. The rearrangement uses TRBV6-2 or TRBV6-3 and TRBJ2-1; D is possibly TRBD1 (6 bases). The sample consisted of PBMCs, taken before TCRalphabeta/CD19-depleted stem cell transplant. The CDR3 protein is CASNSQGRGYNEQFF. In DNA, the CDR3 is TGTGCCAGCAACTCACAGGGTCGGGGTTACAATGAGCAGTTCTTC.